The entry below gives a single T cell receptor (beta chain) sequence along with its context. Its antigen is undetermined. These data come from a study of T cell responses to AZD1222 COVID-19 vaccine. Study-wide results and limits: The repertoires were collected only after the peak T cell response. Among spike-specific TCRs, nearly half reportedly target unmutated variant regions. Among vaccine-associated CD4 TCRs, coverage spanned spike, with dominance at 160-218 and 743-854.

Germline V gene sequence: CDR1 SGHDN, CDR2 FVKESK. CDR3 size: 15 residues. The V gene end was trimmed by 5 bases and the J gene end by 0 bases; junction bases not matched to a gene: 3. Sequenced by immunoSEQ multiplex PCR; TCRdb stores in-frame clones only, minus some. The sample lists 100,000 to 150,000 clones, roughly nine tenths occurring once. The sequencing here drew on peripheral blood, taken on day 0 of AZD1222 vaccination. The chain couples TRBV14 to TRBJ1-2; 10 bases align to TRBD1. The sequence came from an adult in good health. CDR3 in DNA: TGTGCCAGCAGCGTGGGACAGGGGTCTAACTATGGCTACACCTTC. It yields the protein CASSVGQGSNYGYTF.